This is a list of T cell receptor beta chains from one sample in a study of cytotoxic CD8 clonotypes in ibrutinib-treated CLL. Some clones are missing from TCRdb's copy, which holds only in-frame ones; the method was immunoSEQ multiplex PCR. The profile shows more than 200,000 clones, 60% to 75% of them singletons. Sequenced material: PBMCs, taken after 24 months of ibrutinib treatment. These receptors came from a human donor with chronic lymphocytic leukemia. Both conserved end residues are part of each CDR3. The D gene is left open where the match is weak. Not all rows give a size; the values are once, few, many and, for expanded clones, a class.

>TRBD2|few|TRBV11-2|16|TRBJ2-3
TGTGCCAGCAGCTTAGGTTGGCGGGGGAGCACAGATACGCAGTATTTT
CASSLGWRGSTDTQYF
>.|.|TRBV7-2|15|TRBJ2-1
TGTGCCAGCAGCAGAGGTCGGGGTTCGGTGACTGAGCAGTTCTTC
CASSRGRGSVTEQFF
>.|.|TRBV4-2|15|TRBJ2-2
TGTGCCAGCAGCCAAGAAAGGACGGGCACCGGGGAGCTGTTTTTT
CASSQERTGTGELFF
>.|few|TRBV19|14|TRBJ2-3
TGTGCCAGTAGTATAGCCTCACCGGGAGATACGCAGTATTTT
CASSIASPGDTQYF
>.|.|TRBV11-2|13|TRBJ1-1
TGTGCCAGCAACCAGAGACTGAACACTGAAGCTTTCTTT
CASNQRLNTEAFF
>.|.|TRBV28|17|TRBJ1-4
TGTGCCAGCAGTTTATGGGGCTTACTTTCAACTAATGAAAAACTGTTTTTT
CASSLWGLLSTNEKLFF
>TRBD1|.|TRBV11-2|13|TRBJ1-4
TGTGCCAGCAGCTTACAGGGGGCCGGGAAACTGTTTTTT
CASSLQGAGKLFF
>TRBD2|.|TRBV9|15|TRBJ2-1
TGTGCCAGCACGTCTAGCGGGAGAGCAGGCAATGAGCAGTTCTTC
CASTSSGRAGNEQFF
>.|.|TRBV2|15|TRBJ2-6
TGTGCCAGTAGGTCGGGCATATCTGGGGCCAACGTCCTGACTTTC
CASRSGISGANVLTF
>.|.|TRBV15|16|TRBJ2-7
TGTGCCACCAGCAGAGCAAATAAGGGGAACATGCGCGAGCAGTACTTC
CATSRANKGNMREQYF
>TRBD2|.|TRBV5-4|14|TRBJ2-7
TGTGCCAGCAGCTTTAGGACTAGCGGCTACGAGCAGTACTTC
CASSFRTSGYEQYF
>TRBD2|.|TRBV11-2|15|TRBJ2-3
TGTGCCAGCAGGCGACGAGGACTAGCGGGGGATACGCAGTATTTT
CASRRRGLAGDTQYF
>.|few|TRBV20-1|11|TRBJ2-4
TGCAGTGCTAGATTAGTGTGGACAGACTACTTC
CSARLVWTDYF
>.|.|TRBV18|15|TRBJ2-1
TGTGCCAGCTCACCGAGAGGGACGGAATTATATGAGCAGTTCTTC
CASSPRGTELYEQFF
>TRBD1|few|TRBV5-1|14|TRBJ2-7
TGCGCCAGCAGCCCCGGACAGGGTTCCCACGAGCAGTACTTC
CASSPGQGSHEQYF
>.|.|TRBV7-8|18|TRBJ2-5
TGTGCCAGCAGCACCGGGGCGAGCGCCCACAGTACCCAAGAGACCCAGTACTTC
CASSTGASAHSTQETQYF
>.|.|TRBV27|16|TRBJ1-4
TGTGCCAGCCGGGGCCGGGGGGGAGCAACTAATGAAAAACTGTTTTTT
CASRGRGGATNEKLFF
>.|few|TRBV9|14|TRBJ1-1
TGTGCCAGCAGCGCCGACGGGGTAAGCACTGAAGCTTTCTTT
CASSADGVSTEAFF
>.|.|TRBV10-3|16|TRBJ2-7
TGTGCCATCAGTGAGTCCCCCGGGACGGTGGGCTACGAGCAGTACTTC
CAISESPGTVGYEQYF
>.|.|TRBV7-3|17|TRBJ2-3
TGTGCCAGCAGCCCTGGGGGCGGGATAGGCAGCACAGATACGCAGTATTTT
CASSPGGGIGSTDTQYF
>TRBD1|.|TRBV29-1|11|TRBJ2-5
TGCAGCGGTGAGACAGGGCTGACCCAGTACTTC
CSGETGLTQYF
>.|.|TRBV28|14|TRBJ2-7
TGTGCCAGCAGTTCCGCGACAGGCAACTACGAGCAGTACTTC
CASSSATGNYEQYF
>.|few|TRBV15|14|TRBJ1-5
TGTGCCACCAGCCCAGGGCGAGGCAATCAGCCCCAGCATTTT
CATSPGRGNQPQHF
>TRBD2|.|TRBV4-1|15|TRBJ2-7
TGCGCCAGCAGCCAAGATGCGGGAGGGCCATACGAGCAGTACTTC
CASSQDAGGPYEQYF
>.|.|TRBV15|14|TRBJ1-5
TGTGCCACCAGCGGGACATCTAGCAATCAGCCCCAGCATTTT
CATSGTSSNQPQHF
>.|.|TRBV10-2|15|TRBJ2-1
TGCGCCAGCAGTGAAGGGGTGGGCTCCTACAATGAGCAGTTCTTC
CASSEGVGSYNEQFF
>.|.|TRBV30|14|TRBJ2-5
TGTGCCTGTAATAGCGGAAAGAACCAAGAGACCCAGTACTTC
CACNSGKNQETQYF